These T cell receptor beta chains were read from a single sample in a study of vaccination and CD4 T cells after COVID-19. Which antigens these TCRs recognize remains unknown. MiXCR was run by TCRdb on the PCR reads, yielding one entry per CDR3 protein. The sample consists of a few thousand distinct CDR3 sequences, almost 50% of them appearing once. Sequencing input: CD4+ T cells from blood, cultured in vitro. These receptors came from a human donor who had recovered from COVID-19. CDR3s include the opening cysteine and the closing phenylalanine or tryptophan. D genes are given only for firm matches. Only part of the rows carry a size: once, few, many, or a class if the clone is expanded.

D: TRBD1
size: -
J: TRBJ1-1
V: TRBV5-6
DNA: TGTGCCAGCAGCTTTGACAGGGGCTGGGGCACTGAAGCTTTCTTT
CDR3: CASSFDRGWGTEAFF

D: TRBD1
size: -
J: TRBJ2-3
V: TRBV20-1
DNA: TGCAGTGCTAGCAACTGGGACAGAAGCACAGATACGCAGTATTTT
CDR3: CSASNWDRSTDTQYF

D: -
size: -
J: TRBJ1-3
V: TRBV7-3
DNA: TGTGCCAGCAGCTTAACAGCGTCAGGGACTGGAAACACCATATATTTT
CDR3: CASSLTASGTGNTIYF

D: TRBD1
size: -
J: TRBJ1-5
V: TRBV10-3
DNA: TGTGCCGTCGGGACAGATAGCAATCAGCCCCAGCATTTT
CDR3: CAVGTDSNQPQHF

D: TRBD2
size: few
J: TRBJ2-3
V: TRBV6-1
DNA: TGTGCCAGCAGTGAGAAAGCGGGGGTTAGCACAGATACGCAGTATTTT
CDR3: CASSEKAGVSTDTQYF

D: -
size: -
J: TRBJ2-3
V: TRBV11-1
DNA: TGTGCCAGCGGATCCTTAGCTGGGGATACGCAGTATTTT
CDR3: CASGSLAGDTQYF

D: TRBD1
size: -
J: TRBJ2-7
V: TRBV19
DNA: TGTGCCAGTAGGGGCACCGGGACAGCCAGCTACGAGCAGTACTTC
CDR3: CASRGTGTASYEQYF

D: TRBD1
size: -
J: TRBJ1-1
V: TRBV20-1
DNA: TGCAGTGCTTACGGGACAGGGTATGAAGGTGAAGCTTTCTTT
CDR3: CSAYGTGYEGEAFF

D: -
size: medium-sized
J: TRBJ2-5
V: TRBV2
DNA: TGTGCCAGCAGTGGGCTACCCAGAGGGGAGACCCAGTACTTC
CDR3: CASSGLPRGETQYF

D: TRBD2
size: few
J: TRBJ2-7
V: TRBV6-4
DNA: TGTGCCAGCAGTGAACCCCTAGCGGGAGGTCTTTGCGAGCAGTACTTC
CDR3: CASSEPLAGGLCEQYF

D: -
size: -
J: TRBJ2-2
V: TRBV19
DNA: TGTGCCAGTAGTTTCGGGGGACACAGGAACACCGGGGAGCTGTTTTTT
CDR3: CASSFGGHRNTGELFF

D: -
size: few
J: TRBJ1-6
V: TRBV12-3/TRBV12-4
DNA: TGTGCCAGCACTTTAGACACCGCCAATTCACCCCTCCACTTT
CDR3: CASTLDTANSPLHF

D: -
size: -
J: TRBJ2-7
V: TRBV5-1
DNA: TGCGCCAGCAGCTACAATCCTGGCGGCGAGCAGTACTTC
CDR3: CASSYNPGGEQYF

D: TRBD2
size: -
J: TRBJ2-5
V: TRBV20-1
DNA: TGCAGTGCTACAAGACTAGCTAGAGAGACCCAGTACTTC
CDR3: CSATRLARETQYF

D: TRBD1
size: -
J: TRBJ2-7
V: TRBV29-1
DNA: TGCAGCGTAGTTGGGACAGGCAACTACGAGCAGTACTTC
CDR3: CSVVGTGNYEQYF

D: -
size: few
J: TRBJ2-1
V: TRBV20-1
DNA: TGCAGTGCTAGAGGAAGGGCCAGGGGATCCTACAATGAGCAGTTCTTC
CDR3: CSARGRARGSYNEQFF

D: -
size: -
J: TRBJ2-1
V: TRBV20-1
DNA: TGCAGTGCTAGCTCAAATGCTAGGTCGAATGAGCAGTTCTTC
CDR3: CSASSNARSNEQFF

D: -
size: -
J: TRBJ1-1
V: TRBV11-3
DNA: TGTGCCAGCAAAATTGGTACTAGGACTGAAGCTTTCTTT
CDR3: CASKIGTRTEAFF

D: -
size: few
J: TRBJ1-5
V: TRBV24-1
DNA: TGTGCCACCAGTTTAGCAGGAAAGGAGCCCCAGCATTTT
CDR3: CATSLAGKEPQHF

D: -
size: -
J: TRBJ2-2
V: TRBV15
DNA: TGTGCCACCAGCAGGCGCCGGGGGACCTGGGTGGGTGCCGGGGAGCTGTTTTTT
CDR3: CATSRRRGTWVGAGELFF

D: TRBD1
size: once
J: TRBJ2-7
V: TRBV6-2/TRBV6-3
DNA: TGTGCCAGCAGAAGGACAGGGTCATCCTACGAGCAGTACTTC
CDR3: CASRRTGSSYEQYF

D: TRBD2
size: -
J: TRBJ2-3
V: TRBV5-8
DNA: TGTGCCAGCAGCTTCGGACTAGCGGGGGGGCAGGGCACAGATACGCAGTATTTT
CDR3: CASSFGLAGGQGTDTQYF

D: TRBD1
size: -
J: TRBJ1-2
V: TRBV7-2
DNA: TGTGCCAGCAGCTTAACGCCTATAGTCACAGGGGGCGCTTACTATGGCTACACCTTC
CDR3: CASSLTPIVTGGAYYGYTF

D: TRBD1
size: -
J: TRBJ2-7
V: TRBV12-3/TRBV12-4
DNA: TGTGCCAGCAGTTGGGACAGGAGCTCCTACGAGCAGTACTTC
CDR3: CASSWDRSSYEQYF

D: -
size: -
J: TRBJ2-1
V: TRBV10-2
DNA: TGCGCCAGCACCCAGACGCGATACAATGAGCAGTTCTTC
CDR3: CASTQTRYNEQFF

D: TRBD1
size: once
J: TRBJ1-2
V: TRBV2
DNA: TGTGCCAGAACCGGGACAGGGGCCCTTTACACCTTC
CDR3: CARTGTGALYTF

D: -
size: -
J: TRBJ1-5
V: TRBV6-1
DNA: TGTGCCAGCAGTGAGTCGGGGGGGGCGGCGGCTCAGCCCCAGCATTTT
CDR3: CASSESGGAAAQPQHF

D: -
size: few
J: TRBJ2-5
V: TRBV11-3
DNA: TGTGCCAGCAGCTTAGCAGGGGTTGAGACCCAGTACTTC
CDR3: CASSLAGVETQYF

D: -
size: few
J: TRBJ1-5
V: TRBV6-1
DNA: TGTGCCAGTAACAGGGAGCCGGGCAATCAGCCCCAGCATTTT
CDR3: CASNREPGNQPQHF

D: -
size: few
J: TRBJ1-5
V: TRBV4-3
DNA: TGCGCCAGCAGCCAATGGTTGAGGAATAGGGGAGGCAATCAGCCCCAGCATTTT
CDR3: CASSQWLRNRGGNQPQHF

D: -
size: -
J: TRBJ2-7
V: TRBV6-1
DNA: TGTGCCAGCAGTCATGCTACCTCTGGGCCCACAACCTCCTACGAGCAGTACTTC
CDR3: CASSHATSGPTTSYEQYF

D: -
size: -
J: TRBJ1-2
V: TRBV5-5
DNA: TGTGCCAGCAGCTTGGGGCGGGGGAGACCAAACTATGGCTACACCTTC
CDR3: CASSLGRGRPNYGYTF

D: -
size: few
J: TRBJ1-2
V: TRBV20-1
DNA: TGCAGTGCTCATATTGGGGGGGGCCGGTATGGCTACACCTTC
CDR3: CSAHIGGGRYGYTF

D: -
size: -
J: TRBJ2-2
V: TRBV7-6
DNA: TGTGCCAGCAGCGCCTTCTCGAGGACCGGGGAGCTGTTTTTT
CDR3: CASSAFSRTGELFF

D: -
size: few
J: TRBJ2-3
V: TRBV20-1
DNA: TGCACGGGGCTAGCGAGGGGGCCAGATACGCAGTATTTT
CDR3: CTGLARGPDTQYF

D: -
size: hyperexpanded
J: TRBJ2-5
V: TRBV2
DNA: TGTGCCAGCAGTGCTGCGAGGGAGTGGGAGACCCAGTACTTC
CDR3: CASSAAREWETQYF

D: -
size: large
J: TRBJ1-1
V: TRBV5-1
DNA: TGCGCCAGCAGCGGGGGTCGGGGGCTTGATACTGAAGCTTTCTTT
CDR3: CASSGGRGLDTEAFF

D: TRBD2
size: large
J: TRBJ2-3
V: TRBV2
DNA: TGTGCCAGCAGTGATAAGCGGGACCCGCCAGATACGCAGTATTTT
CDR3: CASSDKRDPPDTQYF

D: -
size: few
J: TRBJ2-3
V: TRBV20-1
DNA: TGCAGTGCTACCCCAGACCATGCCGGAGATACGCAGTATTTT
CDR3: CSATPDHAGDTQYF

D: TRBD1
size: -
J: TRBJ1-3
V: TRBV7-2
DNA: TGTGCCAGCAGCCGAAGGACAGGGAGCTCTGGAAACACCATATATTTT
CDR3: CASSRRTGSSGNTIYF

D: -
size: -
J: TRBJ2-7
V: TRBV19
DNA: TGTGCCAGTAGTGGGGATGGGGCCTACGAGCAGTACTTC
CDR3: CASSGDGAYEQYF